This T cell receptor (beta chain) came from a study of identical twins. The CDR3 covers 14 residues. V dropped 6 bases and J dropped 5; count of bases not matched to a gene: 7. Study-level points and caveats: There was an excess of low generation probability in the out-of-frame alpha sequences that twins shared. For zero-insertion analyses, partial confounding could come from invariant MAIT and iNKT cells.

TCRdb re-analysed the 5' RACE reads in MiXCR, keeping a single row per CDR3 protein. Here the sample spans 1.5 million or so distinct CDR3 sequences, about 32% being singletons. This clonotype was seen a few times. Antigen specificity is unknown. The sequence was obtained from a newborn girl in good health. The source material was cord blood. The gene calls are TRBV12-3 or TRBV12-4 and TRBJ2-3; TRBD1 matches 8 bases. The CDR3 DNA is TGTGCCAGCAGCCAGGACAGGGATGAAGATACGCAGTATTTT. It is translated as CASSQDRDEDTQYF.